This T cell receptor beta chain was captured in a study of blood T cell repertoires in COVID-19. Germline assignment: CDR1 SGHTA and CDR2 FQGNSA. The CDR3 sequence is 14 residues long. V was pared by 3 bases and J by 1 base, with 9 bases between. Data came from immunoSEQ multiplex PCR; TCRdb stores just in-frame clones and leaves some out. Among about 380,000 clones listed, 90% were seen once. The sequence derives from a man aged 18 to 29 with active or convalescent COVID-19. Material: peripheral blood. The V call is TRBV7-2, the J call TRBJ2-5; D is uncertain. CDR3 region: CASSFYGVQETQYF. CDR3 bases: TGTGCCAGCAGCTTTTATGGAGTCCAAGAGACCCAGTACTTC.